Listed below are T cell receptor beta chains from one sample, sequenced in a study of beta chain features in type 1 diabetes. The protocol was immunoSEQ multiplex PCR, while the TCRdb copy is restricted to in-frame clones and leaves out a portion. The sample contains roughly 140,000 clones, approximately 10% of which appear only once. Sequencing input: central memory CD4+ T cells from blood. The receptors come from a man aged 25 to 45 with type 1 diabetes. CDR3s include the opening cysteine and the closing phenylalanine or tryptophan. The D gene is left open where the match is weak. Clone size appears in some rows only: once, few, many, or a class for an expanded clone.

TRBJ2-3 | - | TRBV9 | 12 | few | TGTGCCAGCAGTGGATCGGGAGATACGCAGTATTTT | CASSGSGDTQYF
TRBJ2-1 | - | TRBV5-4 | 16 | few | TGTGCCAGCAGCCTTGGTTCTAGCAGGTCCTACAATGAGCAGTTCTTC | CASSLGSSRSYNEQFF
TRBJ2-3 | - | TRBV5-1 | 11 | - | TGCGCCAGCAGCTTTATGGATACGCAGTATTTT | CASSFMDTQYF
TRBJ1-2 | - | TRBV6-6 | 13 | - | TGTGCCAGCATCCTAGATCCTAACTATGGCTACACCTTC | CASILDPNYGYTF
TRBJ2-5 | - | TRBV28 | 13 | few | TGTGCCAGCAGAGAGGGTTTATGGGAGACCCAGTACTTC | CASREGLWETQYF
TRBJ1-2 | - | TRBV27 | 15 | - | TGTGCCACATATTCGGGCAGGGAGGATTTCAATGGCTACACCTTC | CATYSGREDFNGYTF
TRBJ2-7 | TRBD1 | TRBV18 | 13 | - | TGTGCCAGCTCACCGGGACAGGCTGACGAGCAGTACTTC | CASSPGQADEQYF
TRBJ2-2 | - | TRBV7-8 | 15 | few | TGTGCCAGCTCCAAGACTAGTGGTCGAACCGGGGAGCTGTTTTTT | CASSKTSGRTGELFF
TRBJ1-2 | TRBD1 | TRBV7-9 | 16 | few | TGTGCCAGCAGGGCGGGGGACAGGGACAAAAACTATGGCTACACCTTC | CASRAGDRDKNYGYTF
TRBJ1-2 | TRBD1 | TRBV2 | 14 | - | TGTGCCAGCAGCGTAGGTGACAGGGGCAATGGCTACACCTTC | CASSVGDRGNGYTF
TRBJ2-6 | - | TRBV10-3 | 13 | few | TGTGCCATCAGTGATACTGGGGCCAACGTCCTGACTTTC | CAISDTGANVLTF
TRBJ1-2 | - | TRBV7-2 | 13 | - | TGTGCCAGCAGCTCGGGGAGAAACTATGGCTACACCTTC | CASSSGRNYGYTF
TRBJ2-2 | - | TRBV6-6 | 15 | few | TGTGCCAGCAGTTACTCGGGGCGCAACACCGGGGAGCTGTTTTTT | CASSYSGRNTGELFF
TRBJ2-7 | TRBD2 | TRBV28 | 15 | - | TGTGCCAGCAGTTTTAGCGGGAGGGGGGCCCACGAGCAGTACTTC | CASSFSGRGAHEQYF
TRBJ1-1 | TRBD1 | TRBV11-2 | 14 | few | TGTGCCAGCAGCATGGGACAGGGCGTCGCTGAAGCTTTCTTT | CASSMGQGVAEAFF
TRBJ2-5 | - | TRBV14 | 16 | - | - | CASSQVRARGGETQYF
TRBJ2-4 | - | TRBV2 | 15 | few | TGTGCCAGCAGTGAACAGGGACTAGCCAAAAACATTCAGTACTTC | CASSEQGLAKNIQYF
TRBJ1-2 | - | TRBV28 | 14 | few | TGTGCCAGCAGATCGCAGGGGATTCGGTATGGCTACACCTTC | CASRSQGIRYGYTF
TRBJ2-2 | - | TRBV30 | 14 | few | TGTGCCTGGAGTGTACAAGGGGGCACCGGGGAGCTGTTTTTT | CAWSVQGGTGELFF
TRBJ2-1 | TRBD1 | TRBV5-1 | 15 | - | TGCGCCAGCAGCGGGGACAGGGGGGTCTACAATGAGCAGTTCTTC | CASSGDRGVYNEQFF